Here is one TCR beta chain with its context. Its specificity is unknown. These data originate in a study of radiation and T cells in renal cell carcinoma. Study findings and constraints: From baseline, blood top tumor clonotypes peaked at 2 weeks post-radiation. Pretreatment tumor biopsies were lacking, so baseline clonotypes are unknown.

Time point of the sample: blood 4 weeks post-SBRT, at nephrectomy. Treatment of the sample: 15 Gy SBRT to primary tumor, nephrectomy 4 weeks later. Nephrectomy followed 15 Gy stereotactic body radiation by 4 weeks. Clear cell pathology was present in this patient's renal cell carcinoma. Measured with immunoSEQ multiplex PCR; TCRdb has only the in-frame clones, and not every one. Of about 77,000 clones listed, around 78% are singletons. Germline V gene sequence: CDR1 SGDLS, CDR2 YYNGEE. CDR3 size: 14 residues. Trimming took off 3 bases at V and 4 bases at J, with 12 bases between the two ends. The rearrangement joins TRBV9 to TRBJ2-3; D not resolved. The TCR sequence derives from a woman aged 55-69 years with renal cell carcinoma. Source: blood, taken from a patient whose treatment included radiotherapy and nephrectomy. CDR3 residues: CASSAGPRSDTQYF. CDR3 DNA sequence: TGTGCCAGCAGCGCTGGGCCCCGATCAGATACGCAGTATTTT.